The present entry profiles one T cell receptor beta chain with its context. The sample belongs to a study of shared clonotypes between healthy human individuals. About the study: Donors, aged 18 to 49, were two women and three men.

CDR3 length equals 15 residues. Trimming pared 8 bases from V and 6 bases from J, leaving 20 bases between. CDR1 MDHEN and CDR2 SYDVKM come from the germline V gene. A CD45RA-negative memory subset and a CD45RA+ naive subset were separated from the CD4+ cells. The assay was immunoSEQ multiplex PCR, and TCRdb's table has in-frame clones only and misses some. The sample shows approximately 980,000 clones, approximately 80% of them seen only once. V usage is TRBV28 and J usage is TRBJ2-1; D ambiguous. The sequence came from a young man in good health. Sequencing input: memory CD4+ T cells sorted from blood. As to subset: CD45RA-negative fraction. CDR3 sequence: CASPPMGFSLNEQFF. CDR3 nucleotides: TGTGCCAGCCCTCCAATGGGTTTCTCCCTCAATGAGCAGTTCTTC.